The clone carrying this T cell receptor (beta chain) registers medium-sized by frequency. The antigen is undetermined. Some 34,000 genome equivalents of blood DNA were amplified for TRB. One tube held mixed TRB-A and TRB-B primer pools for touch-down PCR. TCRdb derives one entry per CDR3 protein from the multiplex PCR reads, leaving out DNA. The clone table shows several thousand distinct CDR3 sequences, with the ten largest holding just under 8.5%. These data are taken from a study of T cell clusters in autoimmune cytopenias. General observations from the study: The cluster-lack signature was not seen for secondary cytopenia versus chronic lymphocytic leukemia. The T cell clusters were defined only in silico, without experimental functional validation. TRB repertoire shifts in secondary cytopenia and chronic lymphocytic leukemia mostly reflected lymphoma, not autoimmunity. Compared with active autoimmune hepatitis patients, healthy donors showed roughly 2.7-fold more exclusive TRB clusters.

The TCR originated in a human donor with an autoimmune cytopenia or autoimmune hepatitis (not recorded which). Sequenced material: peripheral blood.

This CDR3 is CASSLSASTDTQYF. The rearrangement uses TRBV18 and TRBJ2-3. CDR3 length: 14 amino acids. The germline V gene encodes CDR1 KGHSH and CDR2 LQKENI. Based on the CDR3 plus reference TRBV18 and TRBJ2-3, the full variable domain is NAGVMQNPRHLVRRRGQEARLRCSPMKGHSHVYWYRQLPEEGLKFMVYLQKENIIDESGMPKERFSAEFPKEGPSILRIQQVVRGDSAAYFCASSLSASTDTQYFGPGTRLTVL.